The 24 T cell receptor beta chains given below trace back to one sample, sequenced in a study of sequential checkpoint blockade in melanoma. Only in-frame clones appear in the TCRdb table, and some are missing; sequencing was by immunoSEQ multiplex PCR. The table includes some 20,000 clones, 50% to 65% detected once. Indicated treatment: randomized to nivolumab then ipilimumab (arm A) or the reverse (arm B). The source material was CD8+ T cells sorted from blood (inferred from file names), sampled from a patient given nivolumab and ipilimumab in sequence. These receptors were obtained from a human donor with melanoma.

The gene calls are TRBV6-4 and TRBJ2-1, with 10 positions matching TRBD2. Unmatched junction bases numbered 4, after V lost 6 bases and J lost 2 bases. Germline V gene sequence: CDR1 MRHNA, CDR2 SNTAGT. This CDR3 is built from 15 residues. CDR3 amino acids: CASRTSGAPYNEQFF. DNA for the CDR3: TGTGCCAGCAGAACTAGCGGGGCACCCTACAATGAGCAGTTCTTC.

This clone showed up just a few times. The chain recombines TRBV7-9 with TRBJ1-1; D ambiguous. V was pared by 2 bases and J by 6 bases, with 7 bases between. Germline CDR1 and CDR2: SEHNR and FQNEAQ (reference sequence). This CDR3 contains 12 residues. This CDR3 is CASSLYPAEAFF. In DNA form, the CDR3 reads TGTGCCAGCAGCTTATATCCTGCTGAAGCTTTCTTT.

The rearrangement links TRBV11-3 to TRBJ2-2; the D gene is possibly TRBD2 (6 bases). Germline CDR1 and CDR2: SGHNT and YENEEA. There are 16 residues in the CDR3. The ends were cut back, 1 base at V and 5 bases at J, with 14 bases in the middle. In DNA form, the CDR3 reads TGTGCCAGCAGCTTAGGGACTACCTCCAGGACCGGGGAGCTGTTTTTT. As protein: CASSLGTTSRTGELFF.

This clone was found a few times. The J gene is TRBJ2-5, the V gene TRBV9; 8 positions match TRBD2. V trimming: 4 bases; J trimming: 5 bases; junction bases outside the gene matches: 7. CDR1 is SGDLS and CDR2 is YYNGEE in the germline V gene. The CDR3 sequence is 14 residues long. The CDR3 region is CASSSGGLEETQYF. The DNA for the CDR3 is TGTGCCAGCAGCTCGGGGGGGCTCGAGGAGACCCAGTACTTC.

This clone appeared a few times. The rearrangement links TRBV5-6 to TRBJ1-1; D ambiguous. Deletions cut 3 bases from V and 10 bases from J, with 13 bases between. The CDR3 loop spans 12 amino acids. Germline CDR1 SGHDT, CDR2 YYEEEE. The CDR3 DNA sequence: TGTGCCAGCAGCTACCGATCGAGGGTAGCTTTCTTT. This codes for CASSYRSRVAFF.

The sample holds a few counts of this clone. The chain has TRBV15 and TRBJ2-3; 9 bases are a match to TRBD2. The V gene end was trimmed by 8 bases and the J gene end by 2 bases; junction bases not matched to a gene: 5. The CDR3 has 14 amino acids. Germline V CDR1 and CDR2: LNHNV, YYDKDF (reference sequence). CDR3 region: CATERLAATDTQYF. CDR3 bases: TGTGCCACCGAACGACTAGCGGCCACAGATACGCAGTATTTT.

The DNA of the CDR3 is TGTGCCACCAGCAGAGATCGCGGATACGAGCAGTACTTC. Residues: CATSRDRGYEQYF. J is TRBJ2-7 and V is TRBV15; no reliable D call. The CDR3 runs to 13 residues. CDR1 is LNHNV and CDR2 is YYDKDF in the germline V gene (reference sequence). Trimming pared 0 bases from V and 4 bases from J, leaving 7 bases between.

This clone was observed a few times. The chain links TRBV14 to TRBJ2-7, with 7 positions matching TRBD1. V trimming: 3 bases; J trimming: 3 bases; junction bases outside the gene matches: 5. The CDR3 sequence is 14 residues long. Germline values: CDR1 SGHDN, CDR2 FVKESK. Here the CDR3 reads CASSQTGINYEQYF. CDR3 DNA: TGTGCCAGCAGCCAGACAGGGATTAACTACGAGCAGTACTTC.

This clone has a handful of counts. The CDR3 protein is CASSQDLTGFGYTF. CDR3 coding DNA: TGTGCCAGCAGCCAAGACCTCACGGGGTTTGGCTACACCTTC. The chain carries TRBV4-2 and TRBJ1-2; D call uncertain. CDR1 and CDR2 from the germline V gene are LGHNA and YNFKEQ. The CDR3 spans 14 residues. V lost 0 bases, J lost 7 bases, and 12 bases lay in between.

The chain employs TRBV2 and TRBJ2-7, with no clear D. Per the germline V gene, CDR1 is SNHLY and CDR2 is FYNNEI. CDR3 length equals 14 residues. V was trimmed by 10 bases and J by 0 bases, leaving 16 bases between them. In DNA, the CDR3 is TGTGCCACCACGACACCCATGAGCTCCTACGAGCAGTACTTC. It codes for CATTTPMSSYEQYF.

The chain recombines TRBV19 with TRBJ2-2; D perhaps matches TRBD2 (5 bases). Germline values: CDR1 LNHDA, CDR2 SQIVND (reference sequence). The CDR3 totals 14 residues. Trimming took off 2 bases at V and 8 bases at J, with 12 bases between the two ends. CDR3 loop: CASSITGGSGELFF. For the CDR3, the DNA is TGTGCCAGTAGTATAACCGGAGGCTCGGGGGAGCTGTTTTTT.

The V gene is TRBV6-5, the J gene TRBJ1-1, with a tentative D call TRBD1 (6 bases). V lost 2 bases and J 7 bases, leaving 11 bases between the germline ends. The CDR3 runs to 13 residues. CDR1 MNHEY and CDR2 SVGAGI come from the germline V gene. The CDR3 here is CASSYPGVGEAFF. As DNA, the CDR3 is TGTGCCAGCAGTTACCCAGGGGTAGGTGAAGCTTTCTTT.

There are a few counts of this clone. A junction end diverges from the germline sequence, so it may reflect a read error. The V gene is TRBV5-3, the J gene TRBJ1-3; no firm D call. TRBV5-3 is an ORF, with its function uncertain. The CDR3 is 15 residues long. The CDR3 here is CASSLRGDSGNTIYF. For the CDR3, the DNA is TGTGCCAGCAGCTTGCGCGGGGACTCTGGAAACACCATATATTTT.

This chain uses TRBV15 with TRBJ1-5, with no clear D. Germline CDR1 reads LNHNV; CDR2 reads YYDKDF (reference sequence). Trimming cost V 1 base and J 2 bases, with 12 bases left between them. This CDR3 region has 16 residues. The DNA for the CDR3 is TGTGCCACCAGCAGAGTAGCGGGTACGGGCAATCAGCCCCAGCATTTT. Its protein product is CATSRVAGTGNQPQHF.

There are many counts of this clone. The chain employs TRBV5-4 and TRBJ1-2, with 8 bases that match TRBD1. This CDR3 is built from 14 residues. Germline-derived CDR1 and CDR2 are SGHNT and YYREEE (reference sequence). V dropped 5 bases and J dropped 4; count of bases not matched to a gene: 7. The chain's CDR3 is CASRNQGAVYGYTF. As DNA, the CDR3 is TGTGCCAGCAGAAATCAGGGGGCAGTCTATGGCTACACCTTC.

The chain is built from TRBV5-6 and TRBJ2-1, with TRBD2 matching 8 bases. The trim removed 4 bases at V and 7 bases at J, leaving 4 bases unmatched. CDR3 length: 13 residues. In germline, CDR1 is SGHDT, CDR2 YYEEEE. For the CDR3, the DNA is TGTGCCAGCAGCCCGGGGACTAGGAATGAGCAGTTCTTC. It codes for CASSPGTRNEQFF.

The chain has TRBV2 and TRBJ2-5, with 7 bases identical to TRBD2. The germline gives CDR1 SNHLY, CDR2 FYNNEI. V was clipped by 7 bases and J by 5 bases; unmatched bases: 13. This CDR3 comprises 15 residues. The CDR3 DNA follows: TGTGCCAGCACTATGGGACTACTCAAAAGGGAGACCCAGTACTTC. This translates into CASTMGLLKRETQYF.

V usage is TRBV18 and J usage is TRBJ2-3; 14 bases align to TRBD2. CDR1 KGHSH and CDR2 LQKENI come from the germline V gene. Trimming removed 6 bases from V and 2 bases from J; junction bases left unmatched: 7. The CDR3 is made up of 17 amino acids. The CDR3 sequence: CASSQGLAGVSTDTQYF. The CDR3 bases are TGTGCCAGCTCCCAGGGACTAGCGGGGGTTTCCACAGATACGCAGTATTTT.

This clone was counted at least ten times. The chain has TRBV15 and TRBJ2-1; 10 bases match TRBD1. CDR1 is LNHNV, CDR2 YYDKDF, per germline (reference sequence). The ends lost 5 bases at V and 8 bases at J; junction bases unmatched: 6. This CDR3 has 14 residues. CDR3 sequence (DNA): TGTGCCACCAGCCGGGGACAGGGGTTCCATGAGCAGTTCTTC. It yields the protein CATSRGQGFHEQFF.

This chain joins TRBV7-9 and TRBJ2-3, with 11 nucleotides matching TRBD2. There are 16 residues in the CDR3. Germline CDR1 SEHNR, CDR2 FQNEAQ (reference sequence). Losses at the gene ends were 4 bases for V and 4 bases for J; bases not matched to a gene: 7. The CDR3 DNA reads TGTGCCAGCAGCTCGCTAGCGGGGGGTATATCAGATACGCAGTATTTT. Its protein is CASSSLAGGISDTQYF.

The chain has TRBV6-5 and TRBJ2-5, with 13 bases identical to TRBD2. The V gene end was trimmed by 2 bases and the J gene end by 5 bases; junction bases not matched to a gene: 2. From germline, CDR1 is MNHEY and CDR2 SVGAGI. The CDR3 is made up of 15 amino acids. The CDR3 DNA reads as TGTGCCAGCAGTTACGGACTAGCGGGAGTGGAGACCCAGTACTTC. It is translated as CASSYGLAGVETQYF.

The gene calls are TRBV27 and TRBJ1-6, with TRBD1 matching over 7 bases. Germline lookup yields CDR1 MNHEY and CDR2 SMNVEV (reference sequence). V dropped 3 bases and J dropped 7; count of bases not matched to a gene: 6. The CDR3 consists of 15 residues. The CDR3 sequence is CASSFTVGGNSPLHF. In DNA form, the CDR3 reads TGTGCCAGCAGTTTTACGGTAGGGGGCAATTCACCCCTCCACTTT.

The CDR3 region is CASSLDGSSYNEQFF. The DNA of the CDR3 is TGTGCCAGCAGCTTGGATGGGAGCTCCTACAATGAGCAGTTCTTC. The chain employs TRBV5-4 and TRBJ2-1, with TRBD2 as a possible D gene (5 bases). V lost 0 bases and J 0 bases, leaving 7 bases between the germline ends. Germline CDR1 reads SGHNT; CDR2 reads YYREEE (reference sequence). This CDR3 region has 15 residues.

The chain carries TRBV6-1 and TRBJ2-7, with 9 positions matching TRBD1. The germline V gene encodes CDR1 MNHNS and CDR2 SASEGT. V dropped 2 bases and J dropped 7; count of bases not matched to a gene: 12. The CDR3 contains 16 residues. The CDR3 protein is CASSELIGTGSAEQYF. Here the CDR3 DNA reads TGTGCCAGCAGTGAATTAATAGGGACAGGGAGCGCAGAGCAGTACTTC.